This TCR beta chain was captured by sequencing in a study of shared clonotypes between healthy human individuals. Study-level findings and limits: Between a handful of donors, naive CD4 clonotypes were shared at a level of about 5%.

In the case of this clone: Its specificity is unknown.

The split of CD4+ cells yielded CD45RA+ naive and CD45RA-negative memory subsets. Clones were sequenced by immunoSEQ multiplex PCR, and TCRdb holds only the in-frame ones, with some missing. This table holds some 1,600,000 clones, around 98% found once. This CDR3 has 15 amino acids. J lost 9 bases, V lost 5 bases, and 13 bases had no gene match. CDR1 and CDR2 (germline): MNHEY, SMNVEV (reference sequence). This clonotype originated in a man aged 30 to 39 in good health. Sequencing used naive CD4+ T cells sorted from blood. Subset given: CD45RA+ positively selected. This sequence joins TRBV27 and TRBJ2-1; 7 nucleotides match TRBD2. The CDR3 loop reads CASSVINLAVGEQFF. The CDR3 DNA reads TGTGCCAGCAGTGTTATCAATCTAGCGGTCGGTGAGCAGTTCTTC.